This TCR beta chain was recorded in a study of T-cell memory formation after mild COVID-19 listed by TCRdb under 2021. The study in broad terms: Most TCR sequence clusters were specific to one of the two donors. Two young, previously healthy adult volunteers made up the cohort, one male and one female. In two donors, T-cell clones that expanded and contracted after mild COVID-19 were tracked by sequencing TCRalpha and TCRbeta repertoires over time.

Ficoll-Paque density gradient centrifugation was used to isolate PBMCs. Paper-wide results and their limitations: Clones contracting from day 15 to 85 had balanced CD4/CD8 phenotypes, while a second wave expanding from day 15 to 37 was biased towards CD4+. Some responding clones were found in pre-infection memory, which suggests that pre-existing cross-reactive memory T cells took part in the SARS-CoV-2 response. Contracting CD4+ clones appeared mostly in the CM and EM memory subsets, whereas CD8+ clones were enriched in EMRA. The second-wave clones that peaked on day 37 were not confirmed to be SARS-CoV-2 specific. The study covered only two mild cases, and larger cohorts including severe cases with pre-infection samples were considered necessary.

The sample was run on an Illumina NovaSeq 6000. TCRalpha and TCRbeta cDNA libraries were constructed by 5'RACE with constant-segment primers, with sample barcodes and unique molecular identifiers being introduced. RNA was extracted from every sample with Trizol reagent. Library amplification was performed in two PCR steps, and a second sample barcode and Illumina TruSeq adapters were introduced in the second step. Sequencing of the libraries was done on an Illumina NovaSeq, producing 2 x 150 bp paired-end reads. The study's processing was this. Demultiplexing of reads and collapsing into UMI-guided consensus sequences were performed with migec v1.2.7. Using mixcr v2.1.11, UMI consensuses were aligned to TRA and TRB V and J templates and then assembled into clonotypes. A clonotype was counted as expanded or contracted only if both edgeR and NoisET called the change significant, with noise models trained on biological replicates. For edgeR calls, the thresholds were a false discovery rate-adjusted p below 0.01 and a log2 fold-change of 1. As an exploratory analysis of dynamics, max-normalized trajectories of the 1000 most abundant clonotypes were examined by PCA with hierarchical clustering. Separately sequenced CD4+ and CD8+ repertoires were used to assign the CD4 or CD8 phenotype of responding clones. The public sequencing data were trimmed at Q25 with fastp and processed into clonotypes with MiXCR by TCRdb, which kept only in-frame beta chains. Here each entry gathers all rows of one CDR3 protein and keeps the most common genes and DNA. TCRdb, not the original authors, processed these V and J calls. Within this sample are around 340,000 distinct CDR3 sequences, with over 10% of them counted one time only. The ten largest clones capture roughly 23% of the sample.

V is shortened by 6 bases, J by 1 base, and the region joining them spans 13 bases. Including the terminal cysteine and phenylalanine, the CDR3 comprises 13 residues. Only the CDR3 region is kept as DNA, spanning 39 bases read in frame from base 1. CDR1 and CDR2 are drawn from the germline V gene: SQVTM, ANQGSEA. Details on this clonotype: The antigen this receptor binds is unknown. Base quality data are lacking; no much larger clone is found one base away.

This sequence originates from a man aged 18 to 30 who had mild COVID-19 (a few samples of this study predate the infection). The sample titles of this study are shuffled in the database, so cell type and time point are left out; the donor was told from shared clones. The V gene is TRBV29-1 and the J gene is TRBJ2-7; the D segment may tentatively be TRBD1 or TRBD2, each giving 5 matched bases. The material sequenced was PBMCs or a T cell subset sorted from them (not recorded which). This receptor has the CDR3 CSVSGTESYEQYF. The DNA sequence is given as TGCAGCGTCTCCGGGACGGAATCCTACGAGCAGTACTTC.